A selection of T cell receptor beta chains follows, all from one sample in a study of blood T cell repertoires in COVID-19. The protocol was immunoSEQ multiplex PCR, while the TCRdb copy is restricted to in-frame clones and leaves out a portion. The sample shows some 110,000 clones, roughly 80% of them seen only once. The sequencing sample was made of peripheral blood. These receptors were obtained from a woman in her sixties or seventies with acute or convalescent COVID-19. Both conserved end residues are part of each CDR3. Part of the rows lack a size; the others show once, few, many or a class for expanded clones.

V: TRBV15; size: -; J: TRBJ1-1; CDR3: CATSRDLFTEAFF
V: TRBV5-1; size: -; J: TRBJ2-1; CDR3: CASSQGLSYNEQFF
V: TRBV10-2; size: -; J: TRBJ1-1; CDR3: CASRGGGRGTEAFF
V: TRBV3-1/TRBV3-2; size: -; J: TRBJ2-6; CDR3: CASSQYGGGGANVLTF
V: TRBV9; size: once; J: TRBJ2-5; CDR3: CASSESKSGGGRYQETQYF
V: TRBV2; size: -; J: TRBJ2-2; CDR3: CASNPAGTGELFF
V: TRBV5-1; size: -; J: TRBJ1-5; CDR3: CASSEGMGGNQPQHF
V: TRBV4-1; size: few; J: TRBJ1-2; CDR3: CASSLLGLTGKGYTF
V: TRBV3-1/TRBV3-2; size: -; J: TRBJ2-5; CDR3: CASSTGEKKTQYF
V: TRBV7-6; size: -; J: TRBJ2-7; CDR3: CASSLARGGGSTYEQYF
V: TRBV10-3; size: -; J: TRBJ2-7; CDR3: CAITTTGMYEQYF
V: TRBV5-6; size: -; J: TRBJ1-1; CDR3: CASSYRTLKGTEAFF
V: TRBV6-6; size: -; J: TRBJ1-2; CDR3: CASSQGGGDYGYTF
V: TRBV15; size: -; J: TRBJ2-1; CDR3: CATSTLSGQGGYNEQFF
V: TRBV5-1; size: -; J: TRBJ1-4; CDR3: CASSPGSATNEKLFF
V: TRBV28; size: -; J: TRBJ1-5; CDR3: CASSLWSGRNQPQHF
V: TRBV19; size: -; J: TRBJ2-1; CDR3: CASSINGEFSYNEQFF
V: TRBV15; size: -; J: TRBJ1-1; CDR3: CATSRERGAIAEAFF
V: TRBV5-1; size: -; J: TRBJ2-5; CDR3: CASKPGLAGAQKETQYF
V: TRBV2; size: -; J: TRBJ1-3; CDR3: CASSERLGERNTIYF
V: TRBV5-1; size: -; J: TRBJ2-7; CDR3: CASSLRGTQSEQYF
V: TRBV10-3; size: -; J: TRBJ1-3; CDR3: CAISQGDTSGNTIYF
V: TRBV7-9; size: -; J: TRBJ1-3; CDR3: CASRLNPGSGNTIYF
V: TRBV7-9; size: -; J: TRBJ1-5; CDR3: CASSPLQDSNQPQHF
V: TRBV29-1; size: -; J: TRBJ1-1; CDR3: CSVAREKAEAFF
V: TRBV2; size: -; J: TRBJ1-1; CDR3: CASRRGPVTEAFF
V: TRBV30; size: -; J: TRBJ2-4; CDR3: CAWSVPGGNIQYF
V: TRBV3-1/TRBV3-2; size: -; J: TRBJ1-2; CDR3: CASSQPPGLGYTF
V: TRBV6-5; size: many; J: TRBJ1-5; CDR3: CASRGGAYGNQPQHF
V: TRBV2; size: -; J: TRBJ2-2; CDR3: CASSKIGQGYTGELFF
V: TRBV28; size: few; J: TRBJ1-2; CDR3: CASSLVQDNYGYTF
V: TRBV30; size: -; J: TRBJ1-4; CDR3: CASTDRGANEKLFF
V: TRBV7-8; size: few; J: TRBJ2-5; CDR3: CASSLARRETQYF
V: TRBV5-1; size: -; J: TRBJ2-7; CDR3: CPRLSRRGGPGWEQYF
V: TRBV19; size: -; J: TRBJ1-1; CDR3: CASSRAGLNTEAFF
V: TRBV24-1; size: -; J: TRBJ2-7; CDR3: CATSDSGQSYEQYF
V: TRBV19; size: few; J: TRBJ2-2; CDR3: CASSIVERGGGELFF
V: TRBV19; size: once; J: TRBJ1-1; CDR3: CASSIGTDRSEAFF
V: TRBV29-1; size: -; J: TRBJ2-3; CDR3: CSVGGSQANTQYF
V: TRBV6-6; size: once; J: TRBJ1-2; CDR3: CASRRQRDGYTF
V: TRBV30; size: few; J: TRBJ1-4; CDR3: CAWSGGTEGEKLFF